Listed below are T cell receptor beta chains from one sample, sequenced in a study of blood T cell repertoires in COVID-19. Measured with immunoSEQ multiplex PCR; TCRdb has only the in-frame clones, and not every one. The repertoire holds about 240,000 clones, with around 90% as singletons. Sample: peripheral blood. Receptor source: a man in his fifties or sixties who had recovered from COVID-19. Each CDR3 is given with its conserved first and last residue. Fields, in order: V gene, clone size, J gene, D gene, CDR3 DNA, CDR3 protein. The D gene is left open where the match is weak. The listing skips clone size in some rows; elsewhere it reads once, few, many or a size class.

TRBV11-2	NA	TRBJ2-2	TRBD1	TGTGCCAGCAGCTCGACAGGGTTTGGCACCGGGGAGCTGTTTTTT	CASSSTGFGTGELFF
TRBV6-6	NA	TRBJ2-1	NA	TGTGCCAGCAGTTACACTAGGGAAATCTACAATGAGCAGTTCTTC	CASSYTREIYNEQFF
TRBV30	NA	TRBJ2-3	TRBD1	TGTGCCTGGAGTGGGAGGTACAGGGGTGGAGATACGCAGTATTTT	CAWSGRYRGGDTQYF
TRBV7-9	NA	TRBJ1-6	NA	TGTGCCAGCAGCCTTGGGGCGGGAGGGGGTTCACCCCTCCACTTT	CASSLGAGGGSPLHF
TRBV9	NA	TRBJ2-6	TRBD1	TGTGCCAGCAGCGGAGGACAGGATGAAAACTCTGGGGCCAACGTCCTGACTTTC	CASSGGQDENSGANVLTF
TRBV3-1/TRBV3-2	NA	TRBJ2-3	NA	TGTGCCAGCAGCCAAGACCGGGGAGGTCGCACAGATACGCAGTATTTT	CASSQDRGGRTDTQYF
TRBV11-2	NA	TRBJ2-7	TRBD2	TGTGCCAGCAGCTCGAGACTAGCGGGCGCTACCTACGAGCAGTACTTC	CASSSRLAGATYEQYF
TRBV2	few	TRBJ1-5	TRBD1	TGTGCCAGCAGTAACAGGGGCAGTCAGCAGCCCCAGCATTTT	CASSNRGSQQPQHF
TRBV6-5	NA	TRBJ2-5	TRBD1	TGTGCCAGCAGTTCTTATGGACAGGGAGACCAAGAGACCCAGTACTTC	CASSSYGQGDQETQYF
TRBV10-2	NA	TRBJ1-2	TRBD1	TGCGCCAGCAATGACAGGGCGCACTATGGCTACACCTTC	CASNDRAHYGYTF
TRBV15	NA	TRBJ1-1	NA	TGTGCCACCAGCAGATTTACAGGGACGAACACTGAAGCTTTCTTT	CATSRFTGTNTEAFF
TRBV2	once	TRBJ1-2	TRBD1	TGTGCCAGCACCCGGGACAGGGGTTACTATGGCTACACCTTC	CASTRDRGYYGYTF
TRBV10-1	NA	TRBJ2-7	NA	TGCGCCAGCTCCAGAGGGGGACTAAAATACGAGCAGTACTTC	CASSRGGLKYEQYF
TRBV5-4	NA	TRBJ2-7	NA	TGTGCCAGCAGCCCACGAGGGGGTCTTTCTGATTACGAGCAGTACTTC	CASSPRGGLSDYEQYF
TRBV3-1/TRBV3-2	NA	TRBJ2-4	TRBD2	TGTGCCAGCAGCCAAGATAGGGCGGGGGGACCCAAAAACATTCAGTACTTC	CASSQDRAGGPKNIQYF
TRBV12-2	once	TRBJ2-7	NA	TGTGCAAGTCGCTGGAGGTCTAGCTGCTCCTACGAGCAGTACTTC	CASRWRSSCSYEQYF
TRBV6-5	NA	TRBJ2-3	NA	TGTGCCAGCAGCCCGTACGGGAAGCAGTATTTT	CASSPYGKQYF
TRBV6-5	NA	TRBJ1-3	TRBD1	TGTGCCAGCAAGGGGGCCTTAGCGGGAAACACCATATATTTT	CASKGALAGNTIYF
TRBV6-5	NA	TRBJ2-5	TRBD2	TGTGCCAGCAGTTCCCAGCGGGGGGGCCTGGAGACCCAGTACTTC	CASSSQRGGLETQYF
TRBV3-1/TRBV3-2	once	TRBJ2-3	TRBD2	TGTGCCAGCAGCCAATCGGGACTAGTCGGCGATACGCAGTATTTT	CASSQSGLVGDTQYF
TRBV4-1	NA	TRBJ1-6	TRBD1	TGCGCCAGCGCAGGGGGCGCAAGGAATTCACCCCTCCACTTT	CASAGGARNSPLHF
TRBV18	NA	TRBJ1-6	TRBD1	TGTGCCAGCTCACCACAGTTGAGGGGGCTAAATTCACCCCTCCACTTT	CASSPQLRGLNSPLHF
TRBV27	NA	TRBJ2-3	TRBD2	TGTGCCAGCAGTTCGCGACTAGCGACAGATACGCAGTATTTT	CASSSRLATDTQYF
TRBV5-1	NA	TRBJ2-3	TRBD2	TGCGCCAGCAGCTTTTTAGCGGGGGGGCTGTCGGATACGCAGTATTTT	CASSFLAGGLSDTQYF
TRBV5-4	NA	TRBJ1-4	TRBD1	TGTGCCAGCAGCTTACAGGGGGCGAATGAAAAACTGTTTTTT	CASSLQGANEKLFF
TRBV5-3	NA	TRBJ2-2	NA	TGTGCCAGAGTCGATAGTCCTAACACCGGGGAGCTGTTTTTT	CARVDSPNTGELFF
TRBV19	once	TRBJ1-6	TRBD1	TGTGCCAGCGCAAACGACAGGGTTTCACCCCTCCACTTT	CASANDRVSPLHF
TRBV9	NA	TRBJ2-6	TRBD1	TGTGCCAGCAGCGAACACTACAGGGGGCTGGGTCCCTCTGGGGCCAACGTCCTGACTTTC	CASSEHYRGLGPSGANVLTF
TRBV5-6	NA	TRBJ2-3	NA	TGTGCCAGCAGCTTGTACAGTTTGCCAGATACGCAGTATTTT	CASSLYSLPDTQYF
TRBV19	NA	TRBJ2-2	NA	TGTGCCACCAGACAGGTGGCCACCGGGGAGCTGTTTTTT	CATRQVATGELFF
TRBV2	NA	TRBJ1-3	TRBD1	TGTGCCAGCGAGGGACAGACTGGAAACACCATATATTTT	CASEGQTGNTIYF
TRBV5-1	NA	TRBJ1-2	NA	TGCGCCAGCAGCTTACAGACCGCCTATGGCTACACCTTC	CASSLQTAYGYTF
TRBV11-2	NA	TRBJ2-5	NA	TGTGCCAGCAGCTTGGACTTTATAGAGGTAGAGACCCAGTACTTC	CASSLDFIEVETQYF
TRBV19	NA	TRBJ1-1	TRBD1	TGTGCCAGTAGGCCGGACAGGGGGTTTAGTGAAGCTTTCTTT	CASRPDRGFSEAFF
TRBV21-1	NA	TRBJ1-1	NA	TGTGCCAGCTTCCGGGACAGGGGTCCCTACATGAACACTGAAGCTTTCTTT	CASFRDRGPYMNTEAFF
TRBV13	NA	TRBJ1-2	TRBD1	TGTGCCAGCAGCGAAACGACCAGGACAGGAGCCTATGGCTACACCTTC	CASSETTRTGAYGYTF
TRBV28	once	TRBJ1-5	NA	TGTGCCAGCAGTTTCCGGGACACCTATCAGCCCCAGCATTTT	CASSFRDTYQPQHF
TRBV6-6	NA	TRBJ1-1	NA	TGTGCCAGCAGTTACGTAGCGGGGTCGACCACTGAAGCTTTCTTT	CASSYVAGSTTEAFF
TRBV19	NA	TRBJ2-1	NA	TGTGCCAGTAGCAGGGTTTTTTCCTACAATGAGCAGTTCTTC	CASSRVFSYNEQFF
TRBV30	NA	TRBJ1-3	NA	TGTGCCTGGAGTTCAGGGGTGGGTGGAAACACCATATATTTT	CAWSSGVGGNTIYF
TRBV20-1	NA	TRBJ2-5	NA	TGCAGTGCTGGTAGTCCGGAGACCCAGTACTTC	CSAGSPETQYF
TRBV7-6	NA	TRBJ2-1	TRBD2	TGTGCCAGCAGCTTAGAACTAGCGGGGGACTCCTACAATGAGCAGTTCTTC	CASSLELAGDSYNEQFF
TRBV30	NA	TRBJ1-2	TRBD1	TGTGCCTGGTTGGGACAGGGGGATGGCTACACCTTC	CAWLGQGDGYTF
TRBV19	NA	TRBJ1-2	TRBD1	TGTGCCAGTAGCCGACAGGGGAGTTGGTATGGCTACACCTTC	CASSRQGSWYGYTF
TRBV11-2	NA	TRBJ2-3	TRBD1	TGTGCCAGCAGCTCCACAGGGGGCGGAGGAGATACGCAGTATTTT	CASSSTGGGGDTQYF